These T cell receptor beta chains were read from a single sample in a study of control samples from healthy donors and cancer patients. Assay used: immunoSEQ multiplex PCR; TCRdb lists only in-frame clones, some missing. The sample has roughly 86,000 clones, 91% seen once. Material: blood. The receptors were gathered from a man aged 30 to 39 in good health. Each CDR3 is given with its conserved first and last residue. The order of the fields is clone size, CDR3 length, D gene, V gene, J gene, CDR3 DNA, CDR3 protein. The D gene is left open where the match is weak. Clone size is shown for a subset of rows, as once, few, many or a class of expanded clone.

clone size: -
CDR3 length: 15
D gene: -
V gene: TRBV2
J gene: TRBJ2-3
CDR3 DNA: TGTGCCAGCAGTGGCATACCTGGGGCCCCAGATACGCAGTATTTT
CDR3 protein: CASSGIPGAPDTQYF

clone size: -
CDR3 length: 12
D gene: -
V gene: TRBV24-1
J gene: TRBJ1-1
CDR3 DNA: TGTGCCACCAGTGGGAGGGGCACTGAAGCTTTCTTT
CDR3 protein: CATSGRGTEAFF

clone size: -
CDR3 length: 16
D gene: TRBD1
V gene: TRBV19
J gene: TRBJ1-2
CDR3 DNA: TGTGCCAGTAGTATAGAGAGGACAGGGGGCTGGTATGGCTACACCTTC
CDR3 protein: CASSIERTGGWYGYTF

clone size: -
CDR3 length: 13
D gene: -
V gene: TRBV6-6
J gene: TRBJ2-7
CDR3 DNA: TGTGCCAGCACGTGGACAACATCCTACGAGCAGTACTTC
CDR3 protein: CASTWTTSYEQYF

clone size: once
CDR3 length: 13
D gene: -
V gene: TRBV6-5
J gene: TRBJ2-3
CDR3 DNA: TGTGCCGTAAGGGGCCTGAGCACAGATACGCAGTATTTT
CDR3 protein: CAVRGLSTDTQYF

clone size: -
CDR3 length: 14
D gene: -
V gene: TRBV4-2
J gene: TRBJ1-1
CDR3 DNA: TGTGCCAGCAGCCAAGAGCCGCCGAACACTGAAGCTTTCTTT
CDR3 protein: CASSQEPPNTEAFF

clone size: -
CDR3 length: 13
D gene: -
V gene: TRBV19
J gene: TRBJ1-1
CDR3 DNA: TGTGCCAGTAGTATAGTCCCAAACACTGAAGCTTTCTTT
CDR3 protein: CASSIVPNTEAFF

clone size: -
CDR3 length: 13
D gene: -
V gene: TRBV19
J gene: TRBJ1-3
CDR3 DNA: TGTGCCAGTAAGGGGGGGCCTGGAAACACCATATATTTT
CDR3 protein: CASKGGPGNTIYF

clone size: -
CDR3 length: 14
D gene: TRBD1
V gene: TRBV6-5
J gene: TRBJ2-1
CDR3 DNA: TGTGCCAGCAGTTACCCCGGGACAGGGAATGAGCAGTTCTTC
CDR3 protein: CASSYPGTGNEQFF

clone size: few
CDR3 length: 12
D gene: TRBD1
V gene: TRBV29-1
J gene: TRBJ1-1
CDR3 DNA: TGCAGCGTTGTGACAGGGAGGACTGAAGCTTTCTTT
CDR3 protein: CSVVTGRTEAFF

clone size: -
CDR3 length: 15
D gene: -
V gene: TRBV19
J gene: TRBJ1-5
CDR3 DNA: TGTGCCAGTAGTATATTCGGAAATAGCAATCAGCCCCAGCATTTT
CDR3 protein: CASSIFGNSNQPQHF

clone size: -
CDR3 length: 14
D gene: TRBD1
V gene: TRBV2
J gene: TRBJ2-2
CDR3 DNA: TGTGCCAGCTGGGGACAGGAAGGAACCGGGGAGCTGTTTTTT
CDR3 protein: CASWGQEGTGELFF

clone size: -
CDR3 length: 17
D gene: TRBD1
V gene: TRBV19
J gene: TRBJ1-6
CDR3 DNA: TGTGCCAGTAGTCTTGTACAGGGGGCCGTCTATAATTCACCCCTCCACTTT
CDR3 protein: CASSLVQGAVYNSPLHF

clone size: -
CDR3 length: 15
D gene: -
V gene: TRBV2
J gene: TRBJ2-3
CDR3 DNA: TGTGCCAGCAGTGATGGTGGGGCCTTGAGAGATACGCAGTATTTT
CDR3 protein: CASSDGGALRDTQYF

clone size: -
CDR3 length: 15
D gene: TRBD1
V gene: TRBV19
J gene: TRBJ2-2
CDR3 DNA: TGTGCCAGTAGTATGATTCAGGGGGACACCGGGGAGCTGTTTTTT
CDR3 protein: CASSMIQGDTGELFF

clone size: -
CDR3 length: 14
D gene: -
V gene: TRBV6-5
J gene: TRBJ1-6
CDR3 DNA: TGTGCCAGCATCCTCGACACTGGGGGTTCACCCCTCCACTTT
CDR3 protein: CASILDTGGSPLHF

clone size: -
CDR3 length: 14
D gene: TRBD2
V gene: TRBV7-2
J gene: TRBJ2-3
CDR3 DNA: TGTGCCAGCAGCCCGGGGGGGCCCCCAGATACGCAGTATTTT
CDR3 protein: CASSPGGPPDTQYF

clone size: -
CDR3 length: 14
D gene: -
V gene: TRBV30
J gene: TRBJ2-2
CDR3 DNA: TGTGCCTGGAGTGTTTTTTCAGGGACCGGGGAGCTGTTTTTT
CDR3 protein: CAWSVFSGTGELFF

clone size: -
CDR3 length: 13
D gene: -
V gene: TRBV5-1
J gene: TRBJ2-3
CDR3 DNA: TGCGCCAGCAGCTTACCCCTAGGGGATACGCAGTATTTT
CDR3 protein: CASSLPLGDTQYF

clone size: -
CDR3 length: 14
D gene: -
V gene: TRBV11-2
J gene: TRBJ2-2
CDR3 DNA: TGTGCCAGCAGCTTAGTACGGGACACCGGGGAGCTGTTTTTT
CDR3 protein: CASSLVRDTGELFF

clone size: -
CDR3 length: 16
D gene: TRBD2
V gene: TRBV5-1
J gene: TRBJ2-7
CDR3 DNA: TGCGCCAGCAGCACCGGGACTAGCGGGCCGTCGGTCGAGCAGTACTTC
CDR3 protein: CASSTGTSGPSVEQYF

clone size: -
CDR3 length: 15
D gene: TRBD1
V gene: TRBV5-1
J gene: TRBJ2-7
CDR3 DNA: TGCGCCAGCAGCCCGACGGGACAGGGGGGGTACGAGCAGTACTTC
CDR3 protein: CASSPTGQGGYEQYF

clone size: -
CDR3 length: 19
D gene: -
V gene: TRBV6-2/TRBV6-3
J gene: TRBJ1-5
CDR3 DNA: TGTGCCAGCAGTTTCTCGCCAACCATAGTGGGAGGTGGCAATCAGCCCCAGCATTTT
CDR3 protein: CASSFSPTIVGGGNQPQHF

clone size: -
CDR3 length: 16
D gene: TRBD1
V gene: TRBV19
J gene: TRBJ1-1
CDR3 DNA: TGTGCCAGTAGTATTCTAGGGGGCCTGGTAGGCACTGAAGCTTTCTTT
CDR3 protein: CASSILGGLVGTEAFF

clone size: -
CDR3 length: 15
D gene: TRBD2
V gene: TRBV7-8
J gene: TRBJ2-3
CDR3 DNA: TGTGCCAGCACCTTAGCGGGACATCTCACAGATACGCAGTATTTT
CDR3 protein: CASTLAGHLTDTQYF

clone size: -
CDR3 length: 17
D gene: TRBD1
V gene: TRBV11-2
J gene: TRBJ2-1
CDR3 DNA: TGTGCCAGCAGCCCCCGGACAGGGGGCTTCTCCTACAATGAGCAGTTCTTC
CDR3 protein: CASSPRTGGFSYNEQFF

clone size: once
CDR3 length: 13
D gene: -
V gene: TRBV6-4
J gene: TRBJ2-1
CDR3 DNA: TGTGCCAGCAGCCTCTCTCACAGGGATGAGCAGTTCTTC
CDR3 protein: CASSLSHRDEQFF

clone size: -
CDR3 length: 16
D gene: TRBD1
V gene: TRBV6-7
J gene: TRBJ1-6
CDR3 DNA: TGTGCCAGCAGCTTCTGCGGTCGGGACAGTAATTCACCCCTCCACTTT
CDR3 protein: CASSFCGRDSNSPLHF

clone size: -
CDR3 length: 14
D gene: -
V gene: TRBV5-1
J gene: TRBJ1-4
CDR3 DNA: TGCGCCAGCAGCTTAAGTGCTGGTGGTGAAAAACTGTTTTTT
CDR3 protein: CASSLSAGGEKLFF

clone size: -
CDR3 length: 20
D gene: -
V gene: TRBV4-3
J gene: TRBJ2-5
CDR3 DNA: TGCGCCAGCAGCCTTGCCTCCCTAGGCAGGGGAAGTAGTCAAGTAGAGACCCAGTACTTC
CDR3 protein: CASSLASLGRGSSQVETQYF

clone size: once
CDR3 length: 15
D gene: TRBD2
V gene: TRBV7-2
J gene: TRBJ2-1
CDR3 DNA: TGTGCCAGCAGCCTTAGGCCGGGACTAGAAGCTGAGCAGTTCTTC
CDR3 protein: CASSLRPGLEAEQFF

clone size: -
CDR3 length: 11
D gene: -
V gene: TRBV5-6
J gene: TRBJ1-2
CDR3 DNA: TGTGCCAGCAGCCAGAACAGGGGCTACACCTTC
CDR3 protein: CASSQNRGYTF

clone size: once
CDR3 length: 17
D gene: -
V gene: TRBV10-3
J gene: TRBJ2-1
CDR3 DNA: TGTGCCATCAGTGACTCTGACAGTTCCGGTGGGTCAAGTGAGCAGTTCTTC
CDR3 protein: CAISDSDSSGGSSEQFF

clone size: -
CDR3 length: 15
D gene: -
V gene: TRBV5-1
J gene: TRBJ2-3
CDR3 DNA: TGCGCCAGCAGCTTCTCCGGGGTAACAACAGATACGCAGTATTTT
CDR3 protein: CASSFSGVTTDTQYF

clone size: -
CDR3 length: 16
D gene: TRBD1
V gene: TRBV7-2
J gene: TRBJ1-5
CDR3 DNA: TGTGCCAGCAGCTACAATTCCGGGACAGGGGATCAGCCCCAGCATTTT
CDR3 protein: CASSYNSGTGDQPQHF

clone size: -
CDR3 length: 13
D gene: -
V gene: TRBV6-5
J gene: TRBJ2-3
CDR3 DNA: TGTGCCAGCGGGGGGAAATTGGCAGATACGCAGTATTTT
CDR3 protein: CASGGKLADTQYF

clone size: -
CDR3 length: 15
D gene: TRBD2
V gene: TRBV24-1
J gene: TRBJ2-5
CDR3 DNA: TGTGCCACAGGTCCCCGGACTAGCGGGGAGGAGACCCAGTACTTC
CDR3 protein: CATGPRTSGEETQYF

clone size: -
CDR3 length: 14
D gene: TRBD1
V gene: TRBV6-5
J gene: TRBJ1-1
CDR3 DNA: TGTGCCAGCGGCCTATTAACAGGGGTTTCTGAAGCTTTCTTT
CDR3 protein: CASGLLTGVSEAFF

clone size: -
CDR3 length: 15
D gene: -
V gene: TRBV9
J gene: TRBJ1-1
CDR3 DNA: TGTGCCAGCAGCTCCAATTGGGAGGGTGGGACTGAAGCTTTCTTT
CDR3 protein: CASSSNWEGGTEAFF

clone size: -
CDR3 length: 16
D gene: -
V gene: TRBV10-3
J gene: TRBJ1-4
CDR3 DNA: TGTGCCATCAGTGTAAACATGATCTCAACTAATGAAAAACTGTTTTTT
CDR3 protein: CAISVNMISTNEKLFF

clone size: -
CDR3 length: 14
D gene: TRBD1
V gene: TRBV2
J gene: TRBJ1-5
CDR3 DNA: TGTGCCAGCAGTGGGGACAGGGGATTGCAGCCCCAGCATTTT
CDR3 protein: CASSGDRGLQPQHF

clone size: -
CDR3 length: 14
D gene: TRBD2
V gene: TRBV6-5
J gene: TRBJ2-1
CDR3 DNA: TGTGCCAGCAGGCCGGGACTAGCGGGAAGTGAGCAGTTCTTC
CDR3 protein: CASRPGLAGSEQFF

clone size: few
CDR3 length: 14
D gene: -
V gene: TRBV7-9
J gene: TRBJ1-2
CDR3 DNA: TGTGCCAGCAGCTTAGGGGCAGGGTCGAAAGGCTACACCTTC
CDR3 protein: CASSLGAGSKGYTF

clone size: -
CDR3 length: 15
D gene: -
V gene: TRBV5-1
J gene: TRBJ2-1
CDR3 DNA: TGCGCCAGCAGCTTGGCCCTAGATGCCTACAATGAGCAGTTCTTC
CDR3 protein: CASSLALDAYNEQFF

clone size: -
CDR3 length: 12
D gene: -
V gene: TRBV24-1
J gene: TRBJ2-1
CDR3 DNA: TGTGCCACCAGTCAGCAGGGAACTGAGCAGTTCTTC
CDR3 protein: CATSQQGTEQFF

clone size: once
CDR3 length: 15
D gene: TRBD2
V gene: TRBV9
J gene: TRBJ2-1
CDR3 DNA: TGTGCCAGCAGCGTCACTGTAGCGGGGAGAGGTGAGCAGTTCTTC
CDR3 protein: CASSVTVAGRGEQFF